The 20 T cell receptor beta chains below come from one sample, sequenced in a study of T cells in localized non-small cell lung cancer. Here immunoSEQ multiplex PCR was the method, and the copy in TCRdb shows in-frame clones only, minus some. The sample consists of 70,000 to 75,000 clones, 65% to 85% of them appearing once. The source material was peripheral blood, sampled before any cancer treatment. Source of these receptors: a female donor over 55 with stage I lung adenocarcinoma.

V is TRBV7-2 and J is TRBJ2-1; possible D gene TRBD2, 6 bases. The germline V gene encodes CDR1 SGHTA and CDR2 FQGNSA. The V gene lost 5 bases and the J gene lost 2 bases, with 13 bases spanning the gap. The CDR3 extends over 15 amino acids. As DNA, the CDR3 is TGTGCCAGCAGCCCATGGGACTCAGCCTACAATGAGCAGTTCTTC. This codes for CASSPWDSAYNEQFF.

The V call is TRBV5-1, the J call TRBJ2-7; 11 bases are a match to TRBD2. The J segment lost 0 bases and the V segment lost 4 bases, leaving 21 bases of the junction unmatched. Germline values: CDR1 SGHRS, CDR2 YFSETQ. The CDR3 consists of 21 residues. The CDR3 coding sequence is TGCGCCAGCAGCCGATTAATCTTAGCGGGAGGGACAAGACTAAGCTCCTACGAGCAGTACTTC. Translating it yields CASSRLILAGGTRLSSYEQYF.

The V call is TRBV28, the J call TRBJ2-7, with D possibly TRBD2 on 6 matching bases. The CDR3 loop spans 16 amino acids. Germline loops: CDR1 MDHEN, CDR2 SYDVKM. V lost 7 bases and J lost 2, with 21 bases in between. The CDR3 DNA reads TGTGCCAGCACCCCGCCCGGAGGGAACCTACCCTACGAGCAGTACTTC. This gives the protein CASTPPGGNLPYEQYF. Supplemented by reference TRBV28 and TRBJ2-7, the full variable domain reads DVKVTQSSRYLVKRTGEKVFLECVQDMDHENMFWYRQDPGLGLRLIYFSYDVKMKEKGDIPEGYSVSREKKERFSLILESASTNQTSMYLCASTPPGGNLPYEQYFGPGTRLTVT.

The rearrangement joins TRBV6-5 to TRBJ1-1, with D perhaps matching TRBD1 (6 bases). Germline CDR1 and CDR2: MNHEY and SVGAGI. The CDR3 is 15 residues long. V was clipped by 7 bases and J by 2 bases, with 17 bases between them. CDR3: CASIPLPQGNTEAFF. The CDR3 nucleotides are TGTGCCAGCATCCCCCTCCCACAGGGAAACACTGAAGCTTTCTTT.

V and J are TRBV7-3 and TRBJ2-7; 7 bases align to TRBD2. The CDR3 is made up of 13 amino acids. In germline, CDR1 is SGHTA, CDR2 FQGTGA. The V gene end was trimmed by 5 bases and the J gene end by 3 bases; junction bases not matched to a gene: 4. The CDR3 region has the DNA TGTGCCAGCAGCCCTAGCGGAAACTACGAGCAGTACTTC. This encodes CASSPSGNYEQYF.

The V call is TRBV28, the J call TRBJ2-5; D ambiguous. The germline CDR1 and CDR2 sequences are MDHEN and SYDVKM. V was shortened by 5 bases and J by 1 base, with 8 bases between the two germline ends. The CDR3 runs to 13 residues. CDR3 DNA sequence: TGTGCCAGCAGTATACTGAGCCAAGAGACCCAGTACTTC. It specifies CASSILSQETQYF. Complete variable domain (other parts from reference TRBV28 and TRBJ2-5): DVKVTQSSRYLVKRTGEKVFLECVQDMDHENMFWYRQDPGLGLRLIYFSYDVKMKEKGDIPEGYSVSREKKERFSLILESASTNQTSMYLCASSILSQETQYFGPGTRLLVL.

The chain recombines TRBV7-8 with TRBJ1-1, with D tentatively TRBD1 (5 bases). This CDR3 region has 17 residues. Trimming took 4 bases from V and 3 from J, leaving 21 bases between them. Per the germline V gene, CDR1 is SGHVS and CDR2 is FQNEAQ. CDR3 residues: CASSSGHRRGRDTEAFF. For the CDR3, the DNA is TGTGCCAGCAGCTCAGGGCATAGAAGGGGTAGAGACACTGAAGCTTTCTTT. Full variable domain (remainder filled in from reference TRBV7-8 and TRBJ1-1): GAGVSQSPRYKVAKRGQDVALRCDPISGHVSLFWYQQALGQGPEFLTYFQNEAQLDKSGLPSDRFFAERPEGSVSTLKIQRTQQEDSAVYLCASSSGHRRGRDTEAFFGQGTRLTVV.

This sequence joins TRBV7-2 and TRBJ2-2; 12 nucleotides match TRBD2. V gave up 3 bases and J gave up 4 bases; unmatched junction bases: 6. The germline CDR1 and CDR2 sequences are SGHTA and FQGNSA. This CDR3 region has 17 residues. In DNA, the CDR3 is TGTGCCAGCAGCTTTCCTAGCGGGGGGGCCGGCACCGGGGAGCTGTTTTTT. Its protein is CASSFPSGGAGTGELFF.

The chain joins TRBV6-1 to TRBJ2-3; D gene uncertain. V was shortened by 7 bases and J by 6 bases, with 14 bases between the two germline ends. The germline V gene has CDR1 MNHNS and CDR2 SASEGT. The CDR3 length is 13 residues. The DNA for the CDR3 is TGTGCCAGCAACCCAGACCCGGGCGATACGCAGTATTTT. Encoded protein: CASNPDPGDTQYF.

This sequence joins TRBV6-1 and TRBJ2-5; D is uncertain. Germline V lookup: CDR1 MNHNS, CDR2 SASEGT. Deletions cut 9 bases from V and 4 bases from J, with 12 bases between. There are 12 residues in the CDR3. CDR3 sequence: CASSPIGETQYF. Here the CDR3 DNA reads TGTGCCAGTTCCCCTATCGGAGAGACCCAGTACTTC.

The V call is TRBV2, the J call TRBJ2-1, with TRBD1 identical over 7 bases. V shed 0 bases, J shed 5 bases, and the junction held 4 bases outside the gene matches. Germline V gene lookup returns CDR1 SNHLY and CDR2 FYNNEI. This CDR3 region has 15 residues. Written as DNA, the CDR3 is TGTGCCAGCAGTGAAGCGAGACAGGGTAACAATGAGCAGTTCTTC. It is translated as CASSEARQGNNEQFF.

This clone was detected only a few times. The chain has TRBV5-6 and TRBJ2-1; 12 bases match TRBD2. Germline values: CDR1 SGHDT, CDR2 YYEEEE. The CDR3 has 16 amino acids. V lost 4 bases to trimming and J lost 0 bases; unmatched junction nucleotides: 2. CDR3 nucleotides: TGTGCCAGCAGCCTAGCGGGGGGGAGCTCCTACAATGAGCAGTTCTTC. Residues: CASSLAGGSSYNEQFF.

The V and J genes are TRBV23-1 and TRBJ1-6; D is unclear. TRBV23-1 has ORF status, its function being uncertain. The CDR3 covers 11 residues. Trimming took off 11 bases at V and 7 bases at J, with 9 bases between the two ends. The CDR3 sequence is CAGSENSPLHF. CDR3 bases: TGCGCCGGGTCAGAGAATTCACCCCTCCACTTT.

V gene TRBV6-5 combines with J gene TRBJ2-7; no reliable D call. The CDR3 runs to 14 residues. Looked up from germline, CDR1 is MNHEY and CDR2 is SVGAGI. The V end was cut by 0 bases, the J end by 0 bases, with 6 bases between. The CDR3 is CASSYSPNSYEQYF. The CDR3 coding sequence is TGTGCCAGCAGTTACTCACCTAACTCCTACGAGCAGTACTTC.

This chain uses TRBV9 with TRBJ2-3; D may be TRBD2 (6 bases). The V and J ends lost 3 bases and 8 bases respectively, with 19 bases between them. There are 15 residues in the CDR3. Per germline, CDR1 SGDLS and CDR2 YYNGEE. The CDR3 sequence: CASSDQVRRGGTQYF. CDR3 nucleotide sequence: TGTGCCAGCAGCGACCAGGTGCGGCGGGGAGGTACGCAGTATTTT.

The chain couples TRBV9 to TRBJ2-1, with a possible D match to TRBD2 (6 bases). Germline CDR1 reads SGDLS; CDR2 reads YYNGEE. V was pared by 1 base and J by 5 bases, with 10 bases between. The CDR3 covers 14 residues. CDR3 region: CASSVHGGNNEQFF. The DNA of the CDR3 is TGTGCCAGCAGCGTACACGGGGGAAACAATGAGCAGTTCTTC.

V is TRBV19 and J is TRBJ2-7, with 8 bases identical to TRBD2. The germline CDR1 and CDR2 sequences are LNHDA and SQIVND (reference sequence). The CDR3 is made up of 15 amino acids. The V gene end was trimmed by 3 bases and the J gene end by 3 bases; junction bases not matched to a gene: 7. The CDR3: CASSIMGAGVYEQYF. In DNA form, the CDR3 reads TGTGCCAGTAGTATTATGGGAGCGGGAGTCTACGAGCAGTACTTC.

This clone was recorded once. This chain links TRBV7-9 with TRBJ1-4; D is unclear. The germline V gene has CDR1 SEHNR and CDR2 FQNEAQ (reference sequence). The CDR3 runs 15 residues. Trimming cost V 1 base and J 5 bases, with 11 bases left between them. The CDR3 region is CASSLGQPGNEKLFF. The CDR3, as DNA: TGTGCCAGCAGCTTAGGGCAACCGGGGAATGAAAAACTGTTTTTT. Supplemented by reference TRBV7-9 and TRBJ1-4, the full variable domain reads DTGVSQNPRHKITKRGQNVTFRCDPISEHNRLYWYRQTLGQGPEFLTYFQNEAQLEKSRLLSDRFSAERPKGSFSTLEIQRTEQGDSAMYLCASSLGQPGNEKLFFGSGTQLSVL.

This chain links TRBV2 with TRBJ2-3; 8 bases fit TRBD2. Germline V gene data show CDR1 as SNHLY and CDR2 as FYNNEI. This CDR3 is 14 amino acids long. The trim removed 6 bases at V and 8 bases at J, leaving 10 bases unmatched. CDR3 amino acids: CASRGLDGSSTQYF. Here the CDR3 DNA reads TGTGCCAGCAGGGGACTAGACGGCTCCTCTACGCAGTATTTT.

The rearrangement links TRBV18 to TRBJ2-1; 9 bases are a match to TRBD1. Germline V gives CDR1 KGHSH, CDR2 LQKENI. This CDR3 region has 14 residues. The V gene end was trimmed by 4 bases and the J gene end by 9 bases; junction bases not matched to a gene: 7. The CDR3 protein is CASSLIQGAGEQFF. The CDR3 DNA reads as TGTGCCAGCTCACTAATACAGGGGGCGGGTGAGCAGTTCTTC.